What follows describes a single T cell receptor (beta chain). Other DNA sequences in the sample encode the same CDR3. These data are taken from a study of shared clonotypes between healthy human individuals. The authors split each subset's genomic DNA evenly across several immunoSEQ plates. Sequencing used immunoSEQ multiplex PCR; TCRdb keeps in-frame clones, though not all of them. The data hold around 2,000,000 clones, with 90% to 95% observed a single time. V was clipped by 1 base and J by 1 base; unmatched bases: 1. The CDR3 spans 14 residues. CDR1 SGHRS and CDR2 YFSETQ come from the germline V gene.

The chain carries TRBV5-1 and TRBJ1-1; 7 bases are shared with TRBD1. The sample was naive CD4+ T cells sorted from blood. Subset of the sample: CD45RA+ positively selected. This clonotype was sampled from a man younger than 30 in good health. CDR3 bases: TGCGCCAGCAGCTTGTACAGGGGGAACACTGAAGCTTTCTTT. This sequence encodes CASSLYRGNTEAFF.